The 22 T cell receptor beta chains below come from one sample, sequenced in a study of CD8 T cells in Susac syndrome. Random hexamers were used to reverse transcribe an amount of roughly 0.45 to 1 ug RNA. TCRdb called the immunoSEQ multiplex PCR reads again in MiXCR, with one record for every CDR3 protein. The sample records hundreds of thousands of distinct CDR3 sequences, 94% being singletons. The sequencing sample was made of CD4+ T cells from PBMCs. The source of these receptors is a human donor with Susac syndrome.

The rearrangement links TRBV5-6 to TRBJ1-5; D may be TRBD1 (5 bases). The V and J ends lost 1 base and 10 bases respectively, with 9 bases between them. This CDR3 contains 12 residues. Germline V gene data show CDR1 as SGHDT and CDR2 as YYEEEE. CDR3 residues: CASSLTGGPQHF. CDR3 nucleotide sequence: TGTGCCAGCAGCTTGACCGGGGGTCCCCAGCATTTT.

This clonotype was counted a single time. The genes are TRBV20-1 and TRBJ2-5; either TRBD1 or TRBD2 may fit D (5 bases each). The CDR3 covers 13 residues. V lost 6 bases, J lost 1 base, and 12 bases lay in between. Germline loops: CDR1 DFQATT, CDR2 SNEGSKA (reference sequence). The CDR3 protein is CSASGPLQETQYF. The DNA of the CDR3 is TGCAGTGCGTCGGGACCCCTCCAAGAGACCCAGTACTTC.

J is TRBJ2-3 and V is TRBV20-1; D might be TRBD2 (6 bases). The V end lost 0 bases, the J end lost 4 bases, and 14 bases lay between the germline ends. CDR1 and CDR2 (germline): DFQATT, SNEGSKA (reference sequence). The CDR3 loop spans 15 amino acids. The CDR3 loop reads CSARDRGEPSDTQYF. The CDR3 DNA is TGCAGTGCTAGAGACCGCGGGGAGCCCTCAGATACGCAGTATTTT.

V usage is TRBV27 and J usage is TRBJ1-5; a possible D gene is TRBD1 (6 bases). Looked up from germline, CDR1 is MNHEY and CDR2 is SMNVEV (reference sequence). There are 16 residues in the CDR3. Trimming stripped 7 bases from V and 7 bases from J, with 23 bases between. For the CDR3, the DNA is TGTGCCAGCACCCTATCCGGGGCAGGGGATCACCAGCCCCAGCATTTT. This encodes CASTLSGAGDHQPQHF.

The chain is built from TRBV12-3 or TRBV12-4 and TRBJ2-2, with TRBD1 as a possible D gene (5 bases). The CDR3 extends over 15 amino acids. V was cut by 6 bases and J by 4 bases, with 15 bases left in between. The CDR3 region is CASSPGRASTGELFF. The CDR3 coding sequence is TGTGCCAGCAGCCCGGGCAGGGCCAGCACCGGGGAGCTGTTTTTT.

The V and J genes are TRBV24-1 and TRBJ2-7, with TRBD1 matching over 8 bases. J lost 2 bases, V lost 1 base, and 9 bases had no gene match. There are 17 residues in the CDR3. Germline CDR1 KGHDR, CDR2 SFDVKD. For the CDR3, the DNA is TGTGCCACCAGTGATTTTACCTCGACAGGGGTCGCCTACGAGCAGTACTTC. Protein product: CATSDFTSTGVAYEQYF.

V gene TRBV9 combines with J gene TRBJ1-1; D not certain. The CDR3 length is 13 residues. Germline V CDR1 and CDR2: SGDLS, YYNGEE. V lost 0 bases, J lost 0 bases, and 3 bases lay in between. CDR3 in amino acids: CASSVAMNTEAFF. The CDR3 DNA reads TGTGCCAGCAGCGTAGCTATGAACACTGAAGCTTTCTTT.

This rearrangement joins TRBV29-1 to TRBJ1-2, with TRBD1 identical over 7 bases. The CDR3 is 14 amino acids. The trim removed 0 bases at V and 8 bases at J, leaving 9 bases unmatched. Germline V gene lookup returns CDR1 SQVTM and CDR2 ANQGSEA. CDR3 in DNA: TGCAGCGTTGAAGAACTGCGGACAGGCAACGGCTACACCTTC. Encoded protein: CSVEELRTGNGYTF.

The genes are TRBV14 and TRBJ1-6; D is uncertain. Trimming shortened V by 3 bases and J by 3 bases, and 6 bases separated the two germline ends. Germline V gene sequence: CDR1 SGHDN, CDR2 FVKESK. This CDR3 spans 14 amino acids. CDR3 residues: CASSQESYNSPLHF. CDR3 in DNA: TGTGCCAGCAGCCAGGAGAGCTATAATTCACCCCTCCACTTT.

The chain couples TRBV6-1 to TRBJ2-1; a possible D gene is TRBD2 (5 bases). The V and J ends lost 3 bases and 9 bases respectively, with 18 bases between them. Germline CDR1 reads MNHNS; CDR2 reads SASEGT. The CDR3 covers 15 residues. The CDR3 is CASSDGLIDIGEQFF. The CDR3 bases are TGTGCCAGCAGTGACGGACTGATAGACATCGGTGAGCAGTTCTTC.

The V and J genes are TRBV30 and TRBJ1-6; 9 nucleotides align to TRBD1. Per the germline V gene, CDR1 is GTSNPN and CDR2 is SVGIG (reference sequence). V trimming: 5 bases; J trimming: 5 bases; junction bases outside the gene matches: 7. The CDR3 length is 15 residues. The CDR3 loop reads CAWAAGTGNNSPLHF. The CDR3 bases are TGTGCCTGGGCCGCCGGGACAGGGAATAATTCACCCCTCCACTTT.

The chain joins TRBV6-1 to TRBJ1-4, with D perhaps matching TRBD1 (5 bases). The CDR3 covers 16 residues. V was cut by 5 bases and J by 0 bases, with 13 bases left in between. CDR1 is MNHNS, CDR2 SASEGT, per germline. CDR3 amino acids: CASSPMDTSTNEKLFF. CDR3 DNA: TGTGCCAGCAGTCCCATGGACACTTCAACTAATGAAAAACTGTTTTTT.

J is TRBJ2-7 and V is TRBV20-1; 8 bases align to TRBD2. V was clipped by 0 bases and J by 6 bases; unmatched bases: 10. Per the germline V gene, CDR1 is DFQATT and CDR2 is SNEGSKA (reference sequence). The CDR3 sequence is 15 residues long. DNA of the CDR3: TGCAGTGCTAGAGATTTGGGTCGGGGGGGCCTCGAGCAGTACTTC. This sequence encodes CSARDLGRGGLEQYF.

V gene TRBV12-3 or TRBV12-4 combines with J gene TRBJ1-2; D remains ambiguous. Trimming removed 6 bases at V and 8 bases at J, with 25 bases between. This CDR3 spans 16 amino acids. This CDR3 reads CASSPSGLSLTAGYTF. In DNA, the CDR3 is TGTGCCAGCAGCCCTTCGGGTCTTAGCCTAACGGCGGGCTACACCTTC.

CDR3: CSARATHTDTQYF. CDR3 nucleotide sequence: TGCAGTGCTAGAGCGACTCACACAGATACGCAGTATTTT. The chain combines TRBV20-1 with TRBJ2-3; D is unclear. With 1 base removed from V and 2 bases from J, the gap between germline ends came to 7 bases. Looked up from germline, CDR1 is DFQATT and CDR2 is SNEGSKA (reference sequence). The CDR3 extends over 13 amino acids.

The CDR3: CASSFPDRSYGYTF. CDR3 in DNA: TGTGCCAGCAGTTTCCCAGACAGGAGCTATGGCTACACCTTC. V and J are TRBV12-3 or TRBV12-4 and TRBJ1-2; possibly TRBD1 for D (6 bases). With 3 bases removed from V and 4 bases from J, the gap between germline ends came to 12 bases. This CDR3 contains 14 residues.

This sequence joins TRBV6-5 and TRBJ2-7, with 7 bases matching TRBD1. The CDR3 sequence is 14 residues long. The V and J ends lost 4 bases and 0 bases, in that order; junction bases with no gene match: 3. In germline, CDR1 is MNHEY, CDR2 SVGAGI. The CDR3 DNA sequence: TGTGCCAGCAGTTCGACAGGGAGCTCCTACGAGCAGTACTTC. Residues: CASSSTGSSYEQYF.

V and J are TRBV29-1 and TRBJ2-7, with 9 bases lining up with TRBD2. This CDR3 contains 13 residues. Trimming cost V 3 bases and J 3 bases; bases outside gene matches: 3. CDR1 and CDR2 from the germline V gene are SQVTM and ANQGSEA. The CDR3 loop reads CSVDLSGGYEQYF. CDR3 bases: TGCAGCGTTGATCTTAGCGGGGGCTACGAGCAGTACTTC.

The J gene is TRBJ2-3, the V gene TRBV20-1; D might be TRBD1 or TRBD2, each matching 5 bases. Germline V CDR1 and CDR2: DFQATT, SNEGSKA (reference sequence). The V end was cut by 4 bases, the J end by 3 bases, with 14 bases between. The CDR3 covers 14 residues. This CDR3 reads CSAIGTHRTDTQYF. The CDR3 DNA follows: TGCAGTGCTATAGGGACCCATCGAACAGATACGCAGTATTTT.

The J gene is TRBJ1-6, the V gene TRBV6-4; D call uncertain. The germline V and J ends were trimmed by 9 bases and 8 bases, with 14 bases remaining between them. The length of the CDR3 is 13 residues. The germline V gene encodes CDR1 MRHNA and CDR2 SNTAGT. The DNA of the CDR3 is TGTGCCAGTTCGCGCAATGAGTATTCACCCCTCCACTTT. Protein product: CASSRNEYSPLHF.

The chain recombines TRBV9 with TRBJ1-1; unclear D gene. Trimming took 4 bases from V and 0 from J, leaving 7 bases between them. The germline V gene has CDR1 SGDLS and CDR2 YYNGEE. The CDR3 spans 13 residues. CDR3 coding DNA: TGTGCCAGCAGCCCCCAGCTGAACACTGAAGCTTTCTTT. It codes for CASSPQLNTEAFF.

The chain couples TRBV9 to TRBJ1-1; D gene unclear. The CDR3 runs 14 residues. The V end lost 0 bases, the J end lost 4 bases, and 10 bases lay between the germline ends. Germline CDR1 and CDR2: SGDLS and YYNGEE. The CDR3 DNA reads TGTGCCAGCAGCGTAGAACACTTTACCACTGAAGCTTTCTTT. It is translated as CASSVEHFTTEAFF.